The rows below give T cell receptor beta chains drawn from one sample of a study of T cell responses to AZD1222 COVID-19 vaccine. Assay: immunoSEQ multiplex PCR; the TCRdb copy retains only in-frame clones and omits some. Of 150,000 to 200,000 clones in the sample, roughly 90% were seen once. The sequences come from peripheral blood, collected 28 days after the second AZD1222 dose. The receptors come from an adult who received the AZD1222 COVID-19 vaccine. The CDR3 runs from the conserved cysteine through the conserved F or W. Fields, in order: V gene, J gene, CDR3 protein.

TRBV6-5,TRBJ1-2,CATRGYGYTF
TRBV5-5,TRBJ1-3,CASSLSGIGNTIYF
TRBV3-1/TRBV3-2,TRBJ2-1,CASSQREGSRFF
TRBV6-5,TRBJ1-1,CASSYQGGNTEAFF
TRBV6-5,TRBJ2-7,CASHLWTGGGYEQYF
TRBV5-1,TRBJ2-2,CASSYRQNTGELFF
TRBV7-9,TRBJ2-5,CASSFSGGRQETQYF
TRBV18,TRBJ2-4,CASSADSKNIQYF
TRBV20-1,TRBJ2-1,CSASFRWQGVNNEQFF
TRBV19,TRBJ1-3,CASSRSDGSGNTIYF
TRBV6-5,TRBJ2-7,CASSYLAMGEQYF
TRBV24-1,TRBJ2-7,CATISVDEQYF
TRBV6-5,TRBJ2-7,CASRVTSSAYEQYF
TRBV21-1,TRBJ2-1,CASGTGSRNEQFF
TRBV9,TRBJ1-1,CASSGIRTEAFF
TRBV9,TRBJ1-6,CASSVSGQGYSPLHF
TRBV29-1,TRBJ2-5,CSVVPPQGGQETQYF
TRBV2,TRBJ2-7,CASRAGTSGTYEQYF
TRBV3-1/TRBV3-2,TRBJ1-1,CASSHTGTVNTEAFF
TRBV6-5,TRBJ1-1,CASRAYRVATEAFF